The rows below give T cell receptor beta chains drawn from one sample of a study of Graves' ophthalmopathy and Graves' hyperthyroidism. Using its own MiXCR run on the multiplex PCR reads, TCRdb lists one record per CDR3 protein. Seen here are around 1.1 million distinct CDR3 sequences, around a third observed once, and the top ten hold approximately 10%. Sequencing input: peripheral blood or thyroid tissue (not recorded which). Source of these receptors: an adult man with Graves' hyperthyroidism. The CDR3 runs from the conserved cysteine through the conserved F or W. D genes are given only for firm matches. Rows may omit the clone size; those that give it use once, few, many or a size class.

d_gene | j_gene | v_gene | abundance | CDR3aa | CDR3nt
- | TRBJ1-5 | TRBV25-1 | many | CATHTIRGYNQPQHF | TGTGCCACACACACTATCAGAGGGTACAATCAGCCCCAGCATTTT
TRBD1 | TRBJ2-7 | TRBV20-1 | many | CSAYLGGTGRYEQYF | TGCAGCGCCTACCTAGGGGGGACAGGGCGTTACGAGCAGTACTTC
TRBD2 | TRBJ2-2 | TRBV29-1 | once | CSVAGTSGRAMTGELFF | TGCAGCGTTGCCGGGACTAGCGGGAGGGCCATGACCGGGGAGCTGTTTTTT
- | TRBJ2-7 | TRBV7-3 | once | CASSQGRGGPGAYEQHF | TGCGCCAGCAGCCAAGGAAGGGGGGGGCCAGGAGCCTACGAGCAGCACTTC
- | TRBJ2-5 | TRBV5-1 | few | CASSFRQGRETQYF | TGCGCCAGCAGCTTTCGGCAGGGGAGGGAGACCCAGTACTTC
- | TRBJ2-2 | TRBV7-1 | - | CASTVSLLPAPIEENGGTGELFF | TGTGCCAGCACGGTCAGCCTGCTGCCGGCCCCGATAGAGGAAAACGGAGGCACCGGGGAGCTGTTTTTT
TRBD2 | TRBJ2-7 | TRBV20-1 | many | CSARKRGGLYEQYF | TGCAGTGCTAGAAAGCGGGGGGGCCTCTACGAGCAGTACTTC
- | TRBJ2-5 | TRBV7-9 | many | CASSKGGSETQYF | TGTGCCAGCAGCAAGGGGGGGAGCGAGACCCAGTACTTC
- | TRBJ1-1 | TRBV6-1 | - | CASSEALPEQAFF | TGCGCCAGCAGTGAAGCGCTTCCGGAGCAAGCTTTCTTT
TRBD1 | TRBJ1-4 | TRBV5-1 | - | CASSLDGTGGVNEKLFF | TGCGCCAGCAGCTTGGATGGGACAGGGGGCGTTAATGAAAAACTGTTTTTT